A selection of T cell receptor beta chains follows, all from one sample in a study of T cells after yellow fever vaccination. From the 5' RACE reads, TCRdb called clonotypes with MiXCR, one entry per CDR3 protein. The sample carries more than 80,000 distinct CDR3 sequences, under 6.5% recorded once. The input for sequencing was CD8+ T cells sorted from PBMCs, taken 10 days after the yellow fever booster vaccination. Receptor source: a man aged 18 to 30 who received the YFV17D yellow fever vaccine. The CDR3 runs from the conserved cysteine through the conserved F or W. The order of the fields is D gene, clone size, J gene, V gene, CDR3 DNA, CDR3 protein. A D gene is named only where the DNA matches it firmly. The size entry is marked missing in some rows and otherwise reads once, few, many or a size class.

D gene: -; clone size: few; J gene: TRBJ1-2; V gene: TRBV6-5; CDR3 DNA: TGTGCCAGCACCTCCGGGAGGGGGGCCTATGGCTACACCTTC; CDR3 protein: CASTSGRGAYGYTF
D gene: -; clone size: -; J gene: TRBJ1-1; V gene: TRBV7-6; CDR3 DNA: TGTGCCAGCAGCTTAGATGTGAGGGGAACTGAAGCTTTCTTT; CDR3 protein: CASSLDVRGTEAFF
D gene: -; clone size: many; J gene: TRBJ1-6; V gene: TRBV7-9; CDR3 DNA: TGTGCCAGCAGCACAGGACCGCCCCCGGGGTCACCCCTCCACTTT; CDR3 protein: CASSTGPPPGSPLHF
D gene: TRBD2; clone size: few; J gene: TRBJ2-3; V gene: TRBV10-3; CDR3 DNA: TGTGCCATCAGTGAGCCCATAGTTCTAGCGGGGGGGAGTAGCACAGATACGCAGTATTTT; CDR3 protein: CAISEPIVLAGGSSTDTQYF
D gene: -; clone size: -; J gene: TRBJ2-5; V gene: TRBV7-2; CDR3 DNA: TGTGCCAGCAGCGCCAGACTAGTAGAGACCCAGTACTTC; CDR3 protein: CASSARLVETQYF
D gene: -; clone size: many; J gene: TRBJ1-1; V gene: TRBV6-4; CDR3 DNA: TGTGCCAGCAGTGAAGGGGGGGAGGACACTGAAGCTTTCTTT; CDR3 protein: CASSEGGEDTEAFF
D gene: -; clone size: few; J gene: TRBJ2-5; V gene: TRBV2; CDR3 DNA: TGTGCCAGCAGCGGCGGGACAGCGAAAGAGACCCAGTACTTC; CDR3 protein: CASSGGTAKETQYF
D gene: -; clone size: few; J gene: TRBJ1-3; V gene: TRBV7-2; CDR3 DNA: TGTGCCAGCAGACCTGACAGCCGGCTCTCTGGAAACACCATATATTTT; CDR3 protein: CASRPDSRLSGNTIYF
D gene: TRBD1; clone size: many; J gene: TRBJ2-3; V gene: TRBV6-6; CDR3 DNA: TGTGCCAGTCGACAGGGATTCATCACAGATACGCAGTATTTT; CDR3 protein: CASRQGFITDTQYF
D gene: -; clone size: once; J gene: TRBJ1-1; V gene: TRBV12-3/TRBV12-4; CDR3 DNA: TGTGCCAGCAGCGGAGGGACCCGGTATGGCACTGAAGCTTTCTTT; CDR3 protein: CASSGGTRYGTEAFF
D gene: -; clone size: -; J gene: TRBJ2-7; V gene: TRBV20-1; CDR3 DNA: TGCAGTGCTAGAGGAGGGTGGCAGATTGACTCCTACGAGCAGTACTTC; CDR3 protein: CSARGGWQIDSYEQYF
D gene: TRBD1; clone size: many; J gene: TRBJ1-6; V gene: TRBV6-2/TRBV6-3; CDR3 DNA: TGTGCCAGCAGGCTGGACAGGGGATCACCCCTCCACTTT; CDR3 protein: CASRLDRGSPLHF
D gene: -; clone size: -; J gene: TRBJ2-1; V gene: TRBV21-1; CDR3 DNA: TGTGCCAGCAGCAAGACGACGCTAGCGGGGGTCTCCTACAATGAGCAGTTCTTC; CDR3 protein: CASSKTTLAGVSYNEQFF
D gene: TRBD1; clone size: few; J gene: TRBJ1-3; V gene: TRBV5-6; CDR3 DNA: TGTGCCAGCAGCCAGGGACAGCTCTCTGGAAACACCATATATTTT; CDR3 protein: CASSQGQLSGNTIYF
D gene: TRBD2; clone size: few; J gene: TRBJ2-2; V gene: TRBV19; CDR3 DNA: TGTGCCAGTAGTATAGTCGGGGGGGTCACCGGGGAGCTGTTTTTT; CDR3 protein: CASSIVGGVTGELFF
D gene: -; clone size: few; J gene: TRBJ2-1; V gene: TRBV29-1; CDR3 DNA: TGCAGCGTTTGGGACAATGAGCAGTTCTTC; CDR3 protein: CSVWDNEQFF
D gene: TRBD2; clone size: -; J gene: TRBJ2-1; V gene: TRBV6-5; CDR3 DNA: TGTGCCAGCAGTTACTCGTCCGGGGGGGGCAATGAGCAGTTCTTC; CDR3 protein: CASSYSSGGGNEQFF
D gene: -; clone size: few; J gene: TRBJ2-1; V gene: TRBV7-9; CDR3 DNA: TGTGCCAGCAGGACGACAAAGGATGAGCAGTTCTTC; CDR3 protein: CASRTTKDEQFF
D gene: -; clone size: few; J gene: TRBJ1-6; V gene: TRBV9; CDR3 DNA: TGTGCCAGCAGCGGTACAACCCTCCACTTT; CDR3 protein: CASSGTTLHF
D gene: -; clone size: -; J gene: TRBJ2-1; V gene: TRBV4-3; CDR3 DNA: TGCGCCAGCAGCCAAGTCTGGGGTAGCTACAATGAGCAGTTCTTC; CDR3 protein: CASSQVWGSYNEQFF